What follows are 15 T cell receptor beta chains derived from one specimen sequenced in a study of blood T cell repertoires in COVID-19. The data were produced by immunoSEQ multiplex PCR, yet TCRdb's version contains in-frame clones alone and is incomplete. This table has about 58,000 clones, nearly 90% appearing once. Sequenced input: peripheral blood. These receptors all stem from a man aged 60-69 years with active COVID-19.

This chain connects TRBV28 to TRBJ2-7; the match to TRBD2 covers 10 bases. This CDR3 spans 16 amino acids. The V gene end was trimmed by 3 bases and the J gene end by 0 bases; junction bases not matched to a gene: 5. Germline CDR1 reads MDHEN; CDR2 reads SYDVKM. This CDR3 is CASSLPSGRVSYEQYF. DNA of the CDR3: TGTGCCAGCAGTTTGCCCAGCGGGAGGGTCTCCTACGAGCAGTACTTC.

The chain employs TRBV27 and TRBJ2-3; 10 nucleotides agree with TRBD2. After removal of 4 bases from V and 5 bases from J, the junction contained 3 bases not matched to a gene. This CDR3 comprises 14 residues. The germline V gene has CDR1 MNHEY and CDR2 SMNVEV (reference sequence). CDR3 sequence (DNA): TGTGCCAGCAGTTCTAGCGGGGGATTAGATACGCAGTATTTT. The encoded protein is CASSSSGGLDTQYF.

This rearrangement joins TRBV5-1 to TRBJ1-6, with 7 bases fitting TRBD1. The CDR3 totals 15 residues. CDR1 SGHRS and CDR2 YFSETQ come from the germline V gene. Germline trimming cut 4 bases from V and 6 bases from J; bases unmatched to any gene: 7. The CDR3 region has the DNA TGCGCCAGCAGCGCCAGGACAGGAGGTAATTCACCCCTCCACTTT. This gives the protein CASSARTGGNSPLHF.

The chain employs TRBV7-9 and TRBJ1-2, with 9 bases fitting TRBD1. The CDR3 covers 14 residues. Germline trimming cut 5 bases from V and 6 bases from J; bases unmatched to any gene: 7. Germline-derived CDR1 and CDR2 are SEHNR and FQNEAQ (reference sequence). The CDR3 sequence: CASSALQGADGYTF. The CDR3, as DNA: TGTGCCAGCAGCGCACTACAGGGGGCGGATGGCTACACCTTC.

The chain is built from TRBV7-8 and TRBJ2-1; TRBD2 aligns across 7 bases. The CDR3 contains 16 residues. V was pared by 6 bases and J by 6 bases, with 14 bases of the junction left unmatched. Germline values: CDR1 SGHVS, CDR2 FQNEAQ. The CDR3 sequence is CASSGPAGLPLNEQFF. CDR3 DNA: TGTGCCAGCAGTGGGCCCGCGGGACTACCCCTCAATGAGCAGTTCTTC.

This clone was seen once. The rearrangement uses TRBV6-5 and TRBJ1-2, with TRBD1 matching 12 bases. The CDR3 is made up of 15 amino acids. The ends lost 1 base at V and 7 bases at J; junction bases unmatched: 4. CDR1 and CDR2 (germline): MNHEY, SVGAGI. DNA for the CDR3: TGTGCCAGCAGTTACTTTGGGACAGGGGGCAGTGGCTACACCTTC. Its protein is CASSYFGTGGSGYTF.

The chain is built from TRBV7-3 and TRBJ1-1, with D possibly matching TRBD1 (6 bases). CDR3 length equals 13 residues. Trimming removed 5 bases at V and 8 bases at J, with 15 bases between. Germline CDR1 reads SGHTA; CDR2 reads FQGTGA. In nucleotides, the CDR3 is TGTGCCAGCAGCCTTCCGGGACAAAAGGAAGCTTTCTTT. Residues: CASSLPGQKEAFF.

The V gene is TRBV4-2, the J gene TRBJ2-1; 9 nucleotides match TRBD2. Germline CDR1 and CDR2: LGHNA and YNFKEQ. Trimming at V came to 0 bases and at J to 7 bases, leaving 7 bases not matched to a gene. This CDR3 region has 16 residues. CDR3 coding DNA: TGTGCCAGCAGCCAAGAGCGGCATAGCGGGAGTAATGAGCAGTTCTTC. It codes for CASSQERHSGSNEQFF.

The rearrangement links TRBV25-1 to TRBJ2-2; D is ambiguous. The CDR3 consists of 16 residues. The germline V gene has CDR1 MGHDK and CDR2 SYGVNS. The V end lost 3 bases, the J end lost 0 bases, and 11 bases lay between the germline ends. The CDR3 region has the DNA TGTGCCAGCAGTGATGTTGGCGGAGCGAACACCGGGGAGCTGTTTTTT. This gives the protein CASSDVGGANTGELFF.

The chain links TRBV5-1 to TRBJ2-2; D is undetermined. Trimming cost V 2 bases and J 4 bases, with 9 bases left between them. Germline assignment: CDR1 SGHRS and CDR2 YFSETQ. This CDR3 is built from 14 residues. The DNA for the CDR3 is TGCGCCAGCAGCTTCCGGTCGAGCACCGGGGAGCTGTTTTTT. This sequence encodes CASSFRSSTGELFF. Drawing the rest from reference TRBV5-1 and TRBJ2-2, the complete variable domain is KAGVTQTPRYLIKTRGQQVTLSCSPISGHRSVSWYQQTPGQGLQFLFEYFSETQRNKGNFPGRFSGRQFSNSRSEMNVSTLELGDSALYLCASSFRSSTGELFFGEGSRLTVL.

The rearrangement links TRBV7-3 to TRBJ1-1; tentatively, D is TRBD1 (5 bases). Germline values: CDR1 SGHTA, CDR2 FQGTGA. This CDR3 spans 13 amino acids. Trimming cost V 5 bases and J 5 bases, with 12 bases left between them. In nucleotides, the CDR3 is TGTGCCAGCAGCCGGACACCCGGTACTGAAGCTTTCTTT. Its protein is CASSRTPGTEAFF.

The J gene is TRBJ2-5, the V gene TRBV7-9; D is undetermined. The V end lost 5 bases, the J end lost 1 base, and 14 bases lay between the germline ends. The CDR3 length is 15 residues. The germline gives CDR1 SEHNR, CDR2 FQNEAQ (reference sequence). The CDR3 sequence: CASSPRRSVQETQYF. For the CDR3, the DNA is TGTGCCAGCAGCCCTCGACGAAGCGTCCAAGAGACCCAGTACTTC.

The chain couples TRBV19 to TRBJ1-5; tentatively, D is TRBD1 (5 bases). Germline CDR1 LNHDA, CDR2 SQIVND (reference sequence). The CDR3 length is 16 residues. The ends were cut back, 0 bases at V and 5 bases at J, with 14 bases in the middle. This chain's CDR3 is CASSIDYRRGYQPQHF. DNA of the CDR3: TGTGCCAGTAGTATAGATTATAGGAGGGGATATCAGCCCCAGCATTTT. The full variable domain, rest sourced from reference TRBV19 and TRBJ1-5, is DGGITQSPKYLFRKEGQNVTLSCEQNLNHDAMYWYRQDPGQGLRLIYYSQIVNDFQKGDIAEGYSVSREKKESFPLTVTSAQKNPTAFYLCASSIDYRRGYQPQHFGDGTRLSIL.

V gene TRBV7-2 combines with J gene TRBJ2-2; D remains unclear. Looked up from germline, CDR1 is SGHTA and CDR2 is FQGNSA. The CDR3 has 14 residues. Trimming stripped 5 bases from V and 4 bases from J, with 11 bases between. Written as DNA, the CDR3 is TGTGCCAGCAGCGACCGATCTAGCACCGGGGAGCTGTTTTTT. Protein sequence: CASSDRSSTGELFF.

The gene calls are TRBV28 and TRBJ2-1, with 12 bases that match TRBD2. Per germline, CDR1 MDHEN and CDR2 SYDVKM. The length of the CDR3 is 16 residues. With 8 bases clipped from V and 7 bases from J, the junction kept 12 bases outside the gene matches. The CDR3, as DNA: TGTGCCAGCGGCCGAATCCTAGCGGGAGGGCCGAATGAGCAGTTCTTC. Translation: CASGRILAGGPNEQFF.